This TCR beta chain was obtained from a study of T cell responses to AZD1222 COVID-19 vaccine. Study results and limitations: At 160-218 and 743-854, vaccine-associated CD4 TCRs were dominant, and they spanned spike. Only six or seven AZD1222 recipients tested seropositive at baseline. Donors were chiefly white British, with a greater number of females, and clonal diversity was perhaps underestimated. The peak T cell response came first, and repertoires were sampled only after it.

Looked up from germline, CDR1 is SEHNR and CDR2 is FQNEAQ (reference sequence). This CDR3 contains 16 residues. Trimming at V came to 2 bases and at J to 5 bases, leaving 9 bases not matched to a gene. Assay: immunoSEQ multiplex PCR; the TCRdb copy retains only in-frame clones and omits some. The table includes approximately 75,000 clones, under 90% detected once. Turning to this clone: Its antigen is undetermined.

The V call is TRBV7-9, the J call TRBJ2-5, with 9 bases matching TRBD1. This TCR was recovered from an adult who received the AZD1222 COVID-19 vaccine. Here the sequenced sample was peripheral blood, taken 28 days after the second AZD1222 dose. The CDR3 bases are TGTGCCAGCAGCTTAAAAGGGACAGGGTCGTGGGAGACCCAGTACTTC. As protein: CASSLKGTGSWETQYF.